This entry concerns a single T cell receptor beta chain. These data are taken from a study of metastatic and nonmetastatic thyroid tumors. Germline assignment: CDR1 SGHNT and CDR2 YENEEA. The CDR3 contains 11 residues. The ends were cut back, 3 bases at V and 7 bases at J, with 4 bases in the middle. Until they underwent thyroid surgery, no patient had received any treatment. TCRdb re-called the PCR reads through MiXCR. This table holds some 30,000 clones, around 31% found once. The source is a female donor with papillary thyroid cancer or a benign thyroid nodule (not recorded which). Some clones in this sample may be carry-over from other donors' samples. The chain links TRBV11-3 to TRBJ2-1; D is uncertain. Sequencing was carried out using tumor tissue. The CDR3 sequence: CASSLMNEQFF. Written as DNA, the CDR3 is TGTGCCAGCAGCTTGATGAATGAGCAGTTCTTC.